A selection of T cell receptor beta chains follows, all from one sample in a study of blood T cell repertoires in COVID-19. Repertoires were generated with immunoSEQ multiplex PCR, while TCRdb's copy carries only in-frame clones and drops some. The data hold 120,000 to 150,000 clones, with roughly 90% observed a single time. The sample was PBMCs or T cells enriched from blood (not recorded which). These receptors were taken from a young woman with acute COVID-19. Both conserved end residues are part of each CDR3. The order of the fields is J gene, V gene, clone size, D gene, CDR3 DNA, CDR3 protein. The D gene is left open where the match is weak. Clone size is given for some rows only: seen once, a few or many times, or a class if the clone is expanded.

J gene: TRBJ2-3; V gene: TRBV6-2/TRBV6-3; clone size: -; D gene: -; CDR3 DNA: TGTGCCAGCAGTTATTATAGACAGGCGCTCACAGATACGCAGTATTTT; CDR3 protein: CASSYYRQALTDTQYF
J gene: TRBJ2-1; V gene: TRBV4-1; clone size: -; D gene: TRBD2; CDR3 DNA: TGCGCCAGCAGCCAAAGTTGGGCGGGAGGGGGATACAATGAGCAGTTCTTC; CDR3 protein: CASSQSWAGGGYNEQFF
J gene: TRBJ2-3; V gene: TRBV10-3; clone size: -; D gene: -; CDR3 DNA: TGTGCCATCAGTGCGGTAGGCACAGATACGCAGTATTTT; CDR3 protein: CAISAVGTDTQYF
J gene: TRBJ2-7; V gene: TRBV3-1/TRBV3-2; clone size: -; D gene: TRBD1; CDR3 DNA: TGTGCCAGCAGCCTTGATTGGGACAGGGGATCCTACGAGCAGTACTTC; CDR3 protein: CASSLDWDRGSYEQYF
J gene: TRBJ2-5; V gene: TRBV5-1; clone size: once; D gene: TRBD2; CDR3 DNA: TGCGCCAGCCAACCGGGACTAGTCGTCCAAGAGACCCAGTACTTC; CDR3 protein: CASQPGLVVQETQYF
J gene: TRBJ2-3; V gene: TRBV21-1; clone size: -; D gene: -; CDR3 DNA: TGTGCCACCACGCCGCCTCTGGTTTTAGCAATTACCACAGATACGCAGTATTTT; CDR3 protein: CATTPPLVLAITTDTQYF
J gene: TRBJ2-7; V gene: TRBV29-1; clone size: -; D gene: TRBD2; CDR3 DNA: TGCAGCGCTGCTAGCGGGAGGGACTACGAGCAGTACTTC; CDR3 protein: CSAASGRDYEQYF
J gene: TRBJ2-7; V gene: TRBV2; clone size: -; D gene: -; CDR3 DNA: TGTGCCAGCAGTGATTTTGGAGGGAACTACGAGCAGTACTTC; CDR3 protein: CASSDFGGNYEQYF
J gene: TRBJ2-6; V gene: TRBV28; clone size: once; D gene: -; CDR3 DNA: TGTGCCAGCAGTTTGCTAGGTCTATCCGAAAGGTCTGGGGCCAACGTCCTGACTTTC; CDR3 protein: CASSLLGLSERSGANVLTF
J gene: TRBJ2-2; V gene: TRBV24-1; clone size: -; D gene: -; CDR3 DNA: TGTGCCACCAGTGATTTGGAGCATACCGGGGAGCTGTTTTTT; CDR3 protein: CATSDLEHTGELFF
J gene: TRBJ2-1; V gene: TRBV6-4; clone size: few; D gene: TRBD1; CDR3 DNA: TGTGCCAGCAGTGCTGGGACAGGGAGCAATGAGCAGTTCTTC; CDR3 protein: CASSAGTGSNEQFF
J gene: TRBJ1-5; V gene: TRBV6-4; clone size: -; D gene: -; CDR3 DNA: TGTGCCAGCAGTGTCCCGCAGGGTTATAGCAATCAGCCCCAGCATTTT; CDR3 protein: CASSVPQGYSNQPQHF
J gene: TRBJ2-7; V gene: TRBV3-1/TRBV3-2; clone size: once; D gene: -; CDR3 DNA: TGTGCCAGCAGCCAAGTCCGGACAACCACCTACGAGCAGTACTTC; CDR3 protein: CASSQVRTTTYEQYF
J gene: TRBJ1-1; V gene: TRBV7-9; clone size: -; D gene: -; CDR3 DNA: TGTGCCAGCAGCTTACGGGAAACTGAAGCTTTCTTT; CDR3 protein: CASSLRETEAFF
J gene: TRBJ2-2; V gene: TRBV7-6; clone size: -; D gene: TRBD2; CDR3 DNA: TGTGCCAGCAGCCCCGGGACTAGCGGGACATACACCGGGGAGCTGTTTTTT; CDR3 protein: CASSPGTSGTYTGELFF
J gene: TRBJ2-6; V gene: TRBV4-1; clone size: -; D gene: TRBD1; CDR3 DNA: TGCGCCAGCAGCCAAGACCGACAGGGGGTTCCCTCTGGGGCCAACGTCCTGACTTTC; CDR3 protein: CASSQDRQGVPSGANVLTF
J gene: TRBJ1-1; V gene: TRBV4-3; clone size: -; D gene: -; CDR3 DNA: TGCGCCAGCAGCCAAGTAGCTGGGGGCTACACTGAAGCTTTCTTT; CDR3 protein: CASSQVAGGYTEAFF